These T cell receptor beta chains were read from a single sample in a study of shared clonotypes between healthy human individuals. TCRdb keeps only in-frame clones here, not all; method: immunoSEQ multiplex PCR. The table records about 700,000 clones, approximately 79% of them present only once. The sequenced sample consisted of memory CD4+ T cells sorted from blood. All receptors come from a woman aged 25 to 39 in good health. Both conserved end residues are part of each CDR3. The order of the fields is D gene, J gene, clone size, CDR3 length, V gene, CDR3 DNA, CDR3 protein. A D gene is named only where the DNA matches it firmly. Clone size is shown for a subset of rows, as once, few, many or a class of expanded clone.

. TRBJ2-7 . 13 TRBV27 TGTGCCAGCAGTCACGACCGAGCCTACGAGCAGTACTTC CASSHDRAYEQYF
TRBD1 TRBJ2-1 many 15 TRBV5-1 TGCGCCAGCAGCTTCCCCGGGACAGGTACTAATGAGCAGTTCTTC CASSFPGTGTNEQFF
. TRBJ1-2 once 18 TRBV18 TGTGCCAGCTCACAATCACCGGGACCGCAGGATGGTTCTGCGGGCTACACCTTC CASSQSPGPQDGSAGYTF
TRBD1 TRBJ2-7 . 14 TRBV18 TGTGCCAGCTCACCGTCACAGGGGGCCTACGAGCAGTACTTC CASSPSQGAYEQYF
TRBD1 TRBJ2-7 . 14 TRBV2 TGTGCCAGCAGTGGCGGGGACAGGGGCTCCGAGCAGTACTTC CASSGGDRGSEQYF
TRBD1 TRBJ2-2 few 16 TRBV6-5 TGTGCCAGCAGTTACGGGGCAGGGGGAACCACCGGGGAGCTGTTTTTT CASSYGAGGTTGELFF
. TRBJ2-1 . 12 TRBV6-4 TGTGCCAGCAGTGACTCTGTCAATGAGCAGTTCTTC CASSDSVNEQFF
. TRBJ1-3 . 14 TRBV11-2 TGTGCCAGCATCGGGGGGCACCAGGGAAACACCATATATTTT CASIGGHQGNTIYF
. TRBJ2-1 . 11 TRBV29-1 TGCAGCGTTTGGGAGAATAATGAGCAGTTCTTC CSVWENNEQFF
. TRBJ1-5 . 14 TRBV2 TGTGCCACCCGAGGTCCTGGGGCGGATCAGCCCCAGCATTTT CATRGPGADQPQHF
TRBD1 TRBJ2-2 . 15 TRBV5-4 TGTGCCAGCAGGCAAACGGGACAGCTCGCCGGGGAGCTGTTTTTT CASRQTGQLAGELFF
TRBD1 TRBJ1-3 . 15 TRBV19 TGTGCCAGTAGTATCGCCGGGACAGCTGGAAACACCATATATTTT CASSIAGTAGNTIYF
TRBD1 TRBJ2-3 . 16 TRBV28 TGTGCCAGCAGTTTCGCGGGGACAGGGGCAGGGGATACGCAGTATTTT CASSFAGTGAGDTQYF
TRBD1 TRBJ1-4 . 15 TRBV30 TGTGCCTGGAGTCCAACCGGGACAGGGTCATCCTGGTTCTTTTTT CAWSPTGTGSSWFFF
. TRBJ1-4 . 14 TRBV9 TGTGCCAGCAGCGTAGGGGGTGTCGGAGAAAAACTGTTTTTT CASSVGGVGEKLFF
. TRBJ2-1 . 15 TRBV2 TGTGCCAGCAGAATAGCGGAAAGCTCCTACAATGAGCAGTTCTTC CASRIAESSYNEQFF
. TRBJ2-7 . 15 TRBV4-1 TGCGCCAGCAGCCATATCACCGGGAAGACCTACGAGCAGTACTTC CASSHITGKTYEQYF
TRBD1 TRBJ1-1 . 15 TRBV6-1 TGTGCCAGCAGTGAACTTCCAGGGGGCGGCACTGAAGCTTTCTTT CASSELPGGGTEAFF
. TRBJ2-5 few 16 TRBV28 TGTGCCAGCAGTTTTCGGGTCGGAAGGGGGGAGGAGACCCAGTACTTC CASSFRVGRGEETQYF
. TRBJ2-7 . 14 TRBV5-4 TGTGCCAGCAGCTGGGGGCAGAGGTCCTACGAGCAGTACTTC CASSWGQRSYEQYF
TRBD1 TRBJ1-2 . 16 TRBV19 TGTGCCAGCAAAAAGGGACAGGGTTCTCCTAACTATGGCTACACCTTC CASKKGQGSPNYGYTF
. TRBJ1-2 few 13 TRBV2 TGTGCCAGCAGGGCAGGGGTTTACTATGGCTACACCTTC CASRAGVYYGYTF
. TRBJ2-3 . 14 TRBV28 TGTGCCAGCAGTTTTCTGGGGTACACAGATACGCAGTATTTT CASSFLGYTDTQYF
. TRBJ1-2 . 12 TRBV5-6 TGTGCCAGCAGCCCCTGGGGCTATGGCTACACCTTC CASSPWGYGYTF
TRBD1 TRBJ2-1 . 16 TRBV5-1 TGCGCCAGCAGCTTGGTTTTGGGGACAGGGGTACATGAGCAGTTCTTC CASSLVLGTGVHEQFF
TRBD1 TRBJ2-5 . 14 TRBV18 TGTGCCAGCTCACCACCCGGACAGGGGGAGACCCAGTACTTC CASSPPGQGETQYF
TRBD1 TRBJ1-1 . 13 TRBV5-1 TGCGCCAGCAGCTCGACAGGGGAGTTTGAAGCTTTCTTT CASSSTGEFEAFF
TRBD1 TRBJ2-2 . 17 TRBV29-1 TGCAGCGTTGAAGACAGGGGGCGTCTCAGAAACACCGGGGAGCTGTTTTTT CSVEDRGRLRNTGELFF
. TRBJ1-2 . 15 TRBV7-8 TGTGCCAGCAGCCTTCCAGGATCCACTAACTATGGCTACACCTTC CASSLPGSTNYGYTF
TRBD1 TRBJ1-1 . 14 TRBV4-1 TGCGCCAGCAGCCAAGGGAAGGACAGGGAACCAGCTTTCTTT CASSQGKDREPAFF
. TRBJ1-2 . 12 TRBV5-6 TGTGCCAGCAGTCGCCCATTCGGCGGCTACACCTTC CASSRPFGGYTF
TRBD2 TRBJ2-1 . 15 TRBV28 TGTGCCAGCAGTACAGCGGGAGGAGTGTACAATGAGCAGTTCTTC CASSTAGGVYNEQFF
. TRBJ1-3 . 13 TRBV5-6 TGTGCCAGCAGGAGGGTTTCTGGAAACACCATATATTTT CASRRVSGNTIYF
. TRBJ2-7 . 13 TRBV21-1 TGTGCCACCAGGGGGGTGCCCCACTACGAGCAGTACTTC CATRGVPHYEQYF
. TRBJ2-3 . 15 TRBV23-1 TGCGCCAGCAGTCCCCCGGGTGAGTGCACAGATACGCAGTATTTT CASSPPGECTDTQYF
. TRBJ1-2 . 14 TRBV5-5 TGTGCCAGCAGCTTCTCGCAGTCTAACTATGGCTACACCTTC CASSFSQSNYGYTF
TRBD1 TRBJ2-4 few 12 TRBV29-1 TGCAGCGTTGGCCGGGACAGTGGAATTCAGTACTTC CSVGRDSGIQYF
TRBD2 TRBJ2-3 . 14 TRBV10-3 TGTGCCATCAGTTCTAGCGGCGGCACAGATACGCAGTATTTT CAISSSGGTDTQYF
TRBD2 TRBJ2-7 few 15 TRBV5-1 TGCGCCAGCAGCTTGGCAGGGACTAGCGGTCAAGAGCAGTACTTC CASSLAGTSGQEQYF
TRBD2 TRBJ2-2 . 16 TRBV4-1 TGCGCCAGCAGCCACATGGGAGCGGGAAAGGCCGGGGAGCTGTTTTTT CASSHMGAGKAGELFF
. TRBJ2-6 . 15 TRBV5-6 TGTGCCAGCAGCTTGGTCGGATCTGGGGCCAACGTCCTGACTTTC CASSLVGSGANVLTF
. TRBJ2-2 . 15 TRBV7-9 TGTGCCAGCAGCTTAGCCGGACAGTACACCGGGGAGCTGTTTTTT CASSLAGQYTGELFF
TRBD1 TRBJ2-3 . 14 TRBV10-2 TGCGCCAGCCGGGACAGCCCTAGCACAGATACGCAGTATTTT CASRDSPSTDTQYF
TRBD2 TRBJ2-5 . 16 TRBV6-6 TGTGCCAGCCAGAGAACTAGCGGAACCTGGGGGGAGACCCAGTACTTC CASQRTSGTWGETQYF
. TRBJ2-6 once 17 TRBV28 TGTGCCAGCAGTCCTGGTTCTGGGGCCTCTGGGGCCAACGTCCTGACTTTC CASSPGSGASGANVLTF
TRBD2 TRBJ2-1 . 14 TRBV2 TGTGCCAGCAGTAGGCGGGAGTTCCTCAATGAGCAGTTCTTC CASSRREFLNEQFF
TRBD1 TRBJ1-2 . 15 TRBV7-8 TGTGCCAGCAGCCAACGCGGACAGGCCCGGCGGGGCTACACCTTC CASSQRGQARRGYTF
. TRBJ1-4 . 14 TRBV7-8 TGTGCCAGCAGCTTAGCCGGGAGGGGAGAAAAACTGTTTTTT CASSLAGRGEKLFF
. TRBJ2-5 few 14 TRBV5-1 TGCGCCAGCAGGGGACCTTCGGTGGCAGAGACCCAGTACTTC CASRGPSVAETQYF
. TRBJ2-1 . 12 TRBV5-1 TGCGCCAGCAGCTTGGCCAGGGTCGAGCAGTTCTTC CASSLARVEQFF
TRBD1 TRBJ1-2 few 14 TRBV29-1 TGCAGCGTAGATGGGACAGGCGCCAACTATGGCTACACCTTC CSVDGTGANYGYTF
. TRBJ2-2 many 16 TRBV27 TGTGCCAGCAGTTTCCGTCCGGCGATGAACACCGGGGAGCTGTTTTTT CASSFRPAMNTGELFF
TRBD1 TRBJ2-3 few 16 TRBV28 TGTGCCAGCCTCCCGCCAGGACAGGGGGCGCGTGATACGCAGTATTTT CASLPPGQGARDTQYF
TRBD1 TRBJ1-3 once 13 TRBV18 TGTGCCAGCTCCCCCGAGACAGGGGACACCATATATTTT CASSPETGDTIYF
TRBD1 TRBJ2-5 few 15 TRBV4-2 TGTGCCAGCAGCCAAGTTGGGGACAGGCGAGAGACCCAGTACTTC CASSQVGDRRETQYF